This TCR beta chain comes out of a study of OX40 agonist ivuxolimab in advanced cancers. Profiled with immunoSEQ multiplex PCR; TCRdb holds only in-frame clones, not every one. This table has about 55,000 clones, 80% appearing once. Sample: CD4+ or CD8+ T cells sorted from blood, taken in a trial of the OX40 agonist ivuxolimab. This receptor was obtained from an adult with an advanced solid tumor such as melanoma, head and neck, liver or kidney cancer.

The CDR3 nucleotides read TGTGCCGGACAGACAGGGGAGGTGGCAGATACGCAGTATTTT. The encoded protein is CAGQTGEVADTQYF. The chain links TRBV2 to TRBJ2-3; 8 bases agree with TRBD1. With V trimmed by 11 bases and J by 4 bases, 11 bases remained unmatched. The CDR3 is 14 residues long. Germline lookup yields CDR1 SNHLY and CDR2 FYNNEI.